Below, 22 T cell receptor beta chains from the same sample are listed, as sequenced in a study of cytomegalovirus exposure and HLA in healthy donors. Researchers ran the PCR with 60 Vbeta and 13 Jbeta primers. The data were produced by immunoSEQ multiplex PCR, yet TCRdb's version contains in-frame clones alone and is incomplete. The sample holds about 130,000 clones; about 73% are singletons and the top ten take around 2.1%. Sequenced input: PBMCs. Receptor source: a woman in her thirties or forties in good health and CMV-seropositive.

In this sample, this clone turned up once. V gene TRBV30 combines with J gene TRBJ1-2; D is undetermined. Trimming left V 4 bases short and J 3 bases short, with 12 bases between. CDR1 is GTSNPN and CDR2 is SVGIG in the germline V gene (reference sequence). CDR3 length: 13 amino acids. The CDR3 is CAWKLYEDYGYTF. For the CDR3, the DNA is TGTGCCTGGAAACTCTATGAGGACTATGGCTACACCTTC. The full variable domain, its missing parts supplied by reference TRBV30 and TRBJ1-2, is SQTIHQWPATLVQPVGSPLSLECTVEGTSNPNLYWYRQAAGRGLQLLFYSVGIGQISSEVPQNLSASRPQDRQFILSSKKLLLSDSGFYLCAWKLYEDYGYTFGSGTRLTVV.

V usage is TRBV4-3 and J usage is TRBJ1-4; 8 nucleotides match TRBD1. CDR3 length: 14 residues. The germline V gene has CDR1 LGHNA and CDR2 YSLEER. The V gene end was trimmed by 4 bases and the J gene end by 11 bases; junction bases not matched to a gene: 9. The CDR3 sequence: CASSPGQGEDKLFF. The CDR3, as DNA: TGCGCCAGCAGCCCAGGACAGGGCGAGGATAAACTGTTTTTT.

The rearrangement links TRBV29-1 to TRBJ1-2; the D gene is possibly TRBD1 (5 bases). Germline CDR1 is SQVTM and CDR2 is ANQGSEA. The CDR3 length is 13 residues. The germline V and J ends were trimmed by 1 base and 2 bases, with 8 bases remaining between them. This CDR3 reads CSVEVGQNYGYTF. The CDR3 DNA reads TGCAGCGTTGAAGTAGGACAAAACTATGGCTACACCTTC.

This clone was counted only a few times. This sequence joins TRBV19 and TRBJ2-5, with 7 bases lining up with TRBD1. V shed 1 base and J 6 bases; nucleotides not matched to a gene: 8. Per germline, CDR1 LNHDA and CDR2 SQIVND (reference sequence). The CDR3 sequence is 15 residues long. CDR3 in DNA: TGTGCCAGTAGTATAGGGGACAGTTCGGGGCAGACCCAGTACTTC. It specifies CASSIGDSSGQTQYF.

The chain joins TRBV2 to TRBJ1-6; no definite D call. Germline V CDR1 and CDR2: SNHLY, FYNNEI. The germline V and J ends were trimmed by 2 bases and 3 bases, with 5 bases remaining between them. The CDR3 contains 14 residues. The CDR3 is CASSEPVYNSPLHF. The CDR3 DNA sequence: TGTGCCAGCAGTGAACCAGTCTATAATTCACCCCTCCACTTT.

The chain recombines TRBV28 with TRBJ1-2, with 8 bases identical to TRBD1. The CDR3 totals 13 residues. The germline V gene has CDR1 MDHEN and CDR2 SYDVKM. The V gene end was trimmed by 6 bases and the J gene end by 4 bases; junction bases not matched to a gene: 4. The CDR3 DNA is TGTGCCAGCAGCTACGGACAGGGCTATGGCTACACCTTC. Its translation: CASSYGQGYGYTF.

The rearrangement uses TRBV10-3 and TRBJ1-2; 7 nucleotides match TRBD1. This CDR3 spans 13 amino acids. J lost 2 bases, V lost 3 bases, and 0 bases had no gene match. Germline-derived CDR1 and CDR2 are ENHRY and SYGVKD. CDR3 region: CAISDRGNYGYTF. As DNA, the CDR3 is TGTGCCATCAGTGACAGGGGGAACTATGGCTACACCTTC.

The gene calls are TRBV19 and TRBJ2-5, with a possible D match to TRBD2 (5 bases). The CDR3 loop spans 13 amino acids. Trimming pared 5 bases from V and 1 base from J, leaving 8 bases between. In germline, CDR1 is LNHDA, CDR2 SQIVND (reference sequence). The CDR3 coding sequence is TGTGCCAGTAGTCCCGGACTCCAAGAGACCCAGTACTTC. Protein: CASSPGLQETQYF.

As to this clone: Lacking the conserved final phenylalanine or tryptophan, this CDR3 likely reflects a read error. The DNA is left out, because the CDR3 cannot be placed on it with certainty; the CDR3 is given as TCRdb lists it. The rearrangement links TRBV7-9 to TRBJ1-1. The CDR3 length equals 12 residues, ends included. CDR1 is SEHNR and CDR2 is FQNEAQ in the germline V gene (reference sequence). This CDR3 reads CASSLVGTGLWL.

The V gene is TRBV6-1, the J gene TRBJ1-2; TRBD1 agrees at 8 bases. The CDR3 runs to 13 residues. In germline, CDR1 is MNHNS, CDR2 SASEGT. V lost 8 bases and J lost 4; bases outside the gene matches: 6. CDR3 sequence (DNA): TGTGCCAGCTCTGACAGGGGATTCTATGGCTACACCTTC. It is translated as CASSDRGFYGYTF.

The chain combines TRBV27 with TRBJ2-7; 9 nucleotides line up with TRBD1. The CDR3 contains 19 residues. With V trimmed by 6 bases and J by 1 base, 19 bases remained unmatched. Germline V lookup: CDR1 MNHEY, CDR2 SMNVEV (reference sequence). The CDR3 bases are TGTGCCAGCAGCCCCGCAGGCACCGGACAGGGGAGGGGATCCTACGAGCAGTACTTC. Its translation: CASSPAGTGQGRGSYEQYF.

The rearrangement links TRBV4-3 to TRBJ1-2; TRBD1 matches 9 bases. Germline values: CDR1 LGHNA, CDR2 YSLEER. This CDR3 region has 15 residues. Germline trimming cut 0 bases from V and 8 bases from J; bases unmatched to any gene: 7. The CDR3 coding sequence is TGCGCCAGCAGCCAAGATCGCTACAGGGGGCTGGGCTACACCTTC. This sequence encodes CASSQDRYRGLGYTF.

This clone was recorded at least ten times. The CDR3 DNA is TGTGCCAGTTCCACCTACAGGGGGCGAGAGTCACCAATTCCGAACACCGGGGAGCTGTTTTTT. Translated: CASSTYRGRESPIPNTGELFF. This chain links TRBV28 with TRBJ2-2, with 9 bases identical to TRBD1. Trimming at V came to 9 bases and at J to 0 bases, leaving 23 bases not matched to a gene. This CDR3 spans 21 amino acids. Per germline, CDR1 MDHEN and CDR2 SYDVKM.

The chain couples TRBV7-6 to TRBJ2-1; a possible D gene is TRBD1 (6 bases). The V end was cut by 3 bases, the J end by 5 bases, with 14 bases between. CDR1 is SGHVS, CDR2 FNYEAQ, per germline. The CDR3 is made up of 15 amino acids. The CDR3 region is CASSFPYGTHNEQFF. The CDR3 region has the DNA TGTGCCAGCAGCTTTCCCTACGGGACACACAATGAGCAGTTCTTC.

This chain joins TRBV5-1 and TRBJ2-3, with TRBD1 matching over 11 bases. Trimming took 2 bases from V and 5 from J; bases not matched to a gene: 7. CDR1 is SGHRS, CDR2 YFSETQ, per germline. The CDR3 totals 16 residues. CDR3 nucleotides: TGCGCCAGCAGCTTCAGGACAGGGGGCAATGAAGATACGCAGTATTTT. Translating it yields CASSFRTGGNEDTQYF.

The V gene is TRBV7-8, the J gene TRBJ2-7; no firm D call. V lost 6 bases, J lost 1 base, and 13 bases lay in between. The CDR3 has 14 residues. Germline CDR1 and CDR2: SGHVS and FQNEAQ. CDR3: CASSMTTGSYEQYF. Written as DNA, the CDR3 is TGTGCCAGCAGTATGACGACGGGTTCCTACGAGCAGTACTTC.

CDR3 loop: CASSPRGQKKTEAFF. The CDR3 region has the DNA TGTGCCAGTAGCCCGAGAGGACAGAAGAAGACTGAAGCTTTCTTT. This chain links TRBV19 with TRBJ1-1; D is perhaps TRBD1 (6 bases). Trimming removed 6 bases from V and 5 bases from J, with 19 bases in between. The CDR3 consists of 15 residues. CDR1 and CDR2 (germline): LNHDA, SQIVND (reference sequence).

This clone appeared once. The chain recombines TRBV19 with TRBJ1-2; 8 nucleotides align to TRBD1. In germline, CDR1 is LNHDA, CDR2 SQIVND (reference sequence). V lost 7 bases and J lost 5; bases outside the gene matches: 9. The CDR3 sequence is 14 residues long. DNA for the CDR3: TGTGCCAGTACCTTCAGGGGGCGAGCGTATGGCTACACCTTC. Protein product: CASTFRGRAYGYTF.

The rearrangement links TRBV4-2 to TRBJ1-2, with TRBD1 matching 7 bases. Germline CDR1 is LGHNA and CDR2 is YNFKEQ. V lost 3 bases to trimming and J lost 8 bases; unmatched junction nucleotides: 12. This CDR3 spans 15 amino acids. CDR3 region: CASSHSEGQAMGYTF. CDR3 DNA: TGTGCCAGCAGCCACTCAGAAGGACAGGCAATGGGCTACACCTTC.

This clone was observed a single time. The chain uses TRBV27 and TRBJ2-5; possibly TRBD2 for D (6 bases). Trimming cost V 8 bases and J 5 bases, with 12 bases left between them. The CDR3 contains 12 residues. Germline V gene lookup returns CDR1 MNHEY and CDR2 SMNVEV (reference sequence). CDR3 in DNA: TGTGCCAGCGGAGGGAACGGGGAGACCCAGTACTTC. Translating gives CASGGNGETQYF.

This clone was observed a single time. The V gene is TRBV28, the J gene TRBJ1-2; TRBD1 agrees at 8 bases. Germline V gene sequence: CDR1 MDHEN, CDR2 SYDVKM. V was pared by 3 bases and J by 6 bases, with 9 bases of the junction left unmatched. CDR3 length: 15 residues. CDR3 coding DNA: TGTGCCAGCAGTTTTCCCCGACAGGGGAGGAATGGCTACACCTTC. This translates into CASSFPRQGRNGYTF.

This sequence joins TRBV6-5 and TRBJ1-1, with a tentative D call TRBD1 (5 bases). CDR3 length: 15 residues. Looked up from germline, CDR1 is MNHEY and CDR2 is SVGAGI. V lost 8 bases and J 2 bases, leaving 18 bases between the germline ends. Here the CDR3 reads CASGVRGGVNTEAFF. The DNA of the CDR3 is TGTGCCAGCGGAGTCCGGGGGGGGGTAAACACTGAAGCTTTCTTT.